This TCR beta chain was found in a study of blood T cell repertoires in COVID-19. The CDR3 length is 15 residues. CDR1 and CDR2 from the germline V gene are MNHEY and SVGAGI. V was trimmed by 9 bases and J by 2 bases, leaving 19 bases between them. Libraries were prepared by immunoSEQ multiplex PCR; TCRdb keeps only in-frame clonotypes and omits some of them. This table holds about 380,000 clones, more than 75% found once. This TCR was sampled from a woman aged 18-29 years who had recovered from COVID-19. Sequencing was carried out using PBMCs or T cells enriched from blood (not recorded which). The genes are TRBV6-5 and TRBJ1-2, with unresolved D. The chain's CDR3 is CASRPEGERNYGYTF. In DNA form, the CDR3 reads TGTGCCAGTCGGCCGGAGGGAGAACGGAACTATGGCTACACCTTC.